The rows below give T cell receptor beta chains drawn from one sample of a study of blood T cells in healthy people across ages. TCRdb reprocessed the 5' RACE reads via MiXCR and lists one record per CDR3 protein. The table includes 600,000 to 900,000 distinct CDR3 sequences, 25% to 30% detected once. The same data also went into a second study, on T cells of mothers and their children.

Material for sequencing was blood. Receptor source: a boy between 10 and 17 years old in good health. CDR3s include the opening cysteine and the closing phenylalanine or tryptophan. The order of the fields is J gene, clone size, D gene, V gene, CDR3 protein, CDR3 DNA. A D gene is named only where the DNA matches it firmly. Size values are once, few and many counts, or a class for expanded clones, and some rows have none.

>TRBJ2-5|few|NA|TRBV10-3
CAISGVHPTETQYF
TGTGCCATCAGTGGTGTTCACCCCACAGAGACCCAGTACTTC
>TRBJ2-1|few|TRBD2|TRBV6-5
CASKRGYNEQFF
TGTGCCAGCAAGCGGGGCTACAATGAGCAGTTCTTC
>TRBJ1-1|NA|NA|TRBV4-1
CASSGWTVNTEAFF
TGCGCCAGCAGCGGGTGGACAGTGAACACTGAAGCTTTCTTT
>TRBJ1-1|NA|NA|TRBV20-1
CSAFRGDTEAFF
TGCAGTGCTTTCAGGGGAGACACTGAAGCTTTCTTT
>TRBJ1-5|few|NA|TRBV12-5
CASGEAGYSNQPQHF
TGTGCTAGTGGAGAAGCCGGATATAGCAATCAGCCCCAGCATTTT
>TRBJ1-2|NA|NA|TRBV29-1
CSVEEDSGLYGYTF
TGCAGCGTTGAAGAGGACTCAGGATTATATGGCTACACCTTC
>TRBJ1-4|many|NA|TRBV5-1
CASSSAATNEKLFF
TGCGCCAGCAGCTCAGCAGCAACTAATGAAAAACTGTTTTTT
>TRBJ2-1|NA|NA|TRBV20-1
CSAMGQRAYNEQFF
TGCAGTGCCATGGGACAGCGGGCCTACAATGAGCAGTTCTTC
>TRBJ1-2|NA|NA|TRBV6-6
CASSYGGNHYGYTF
TGTGCCAGCAGTTACGGAGGGAACCACTATGGCTACACCTTC
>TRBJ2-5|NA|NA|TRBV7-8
CASSTWETQYF
TGTGCCAGCAGTACTTGGGAGACCCAGTACTTC
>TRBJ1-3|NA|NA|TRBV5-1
CASSDQGPSGNTIYF
TGCGCCAGCAGCGACCAGGGTCCATCTGGAAACACCATATATTTT
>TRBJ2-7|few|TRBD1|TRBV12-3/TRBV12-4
CASSETGGAHEQYF
TGTGCCAGCAGCGAGACAGGGGGTGCCCACGAGCAGTACTTC
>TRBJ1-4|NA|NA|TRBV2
CASSATGLGGKLFF
TGTGCCAGCAGCGCCACAGGGCTCGGGGGAAAACTGTTTTTT
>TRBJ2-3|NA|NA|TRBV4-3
CASSQDSVNTQYF
TGCGCCAGCAGCCAAGATTCCGTGAATACGCAGTATTTT
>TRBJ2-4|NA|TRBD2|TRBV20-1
CSATGLAGIQNIRYF
TGCAGTGCCACAGGGCTAGCGGGGATCCAAAACATTCGGTACTTC
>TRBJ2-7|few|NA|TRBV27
CASTEEVGAREQYF
TGTGCCAGCACCGAGGAGGTTGGAGCGAGAGAGCAGTACTTC
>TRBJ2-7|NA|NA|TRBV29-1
CSATQGNRRAYEQYF
TGCAGCGCTACCCAGGGGAACAGACGGGCCTACGAGCAGTACTTC
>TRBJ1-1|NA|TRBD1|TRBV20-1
CSTLPGQGKRNTEAFF
TGCAGCACATTGCCGGGACAGGGGAAGAGGAACACTGAAGCTTTCTTT
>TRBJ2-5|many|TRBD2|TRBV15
CATSSGVAGQETQYF
TGTGCCACCAGCTCGGGAGTAGCGGGACAAGAGACCCAGTACTTC
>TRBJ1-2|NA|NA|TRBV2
CASSVRVVDYGYTF
TGTGCCAGCAGTGTAAGGGTAGTAGACTATGGCTACACCTTC
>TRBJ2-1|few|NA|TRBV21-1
CASSKDGGGANEQFF
TGTGCCAGCAGCAAAGACGGCGGGGGGGCCAATGAGCAGTTCTTC
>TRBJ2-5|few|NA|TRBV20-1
CSARTGGVETQYF
TGCAGTGCTCGCACGGGCGGCGTCGAGACCCAGTACTTC
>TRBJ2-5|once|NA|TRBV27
CASTPDSRYQETQYF
TGTGCCAGCACCCCGGACTCTAGGTACCAAGAGACCCAGTACTTC
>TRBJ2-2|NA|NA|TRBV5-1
CASSLEAGRTGELFF
TGCGCCAGCAGCTTGGAGGCAGGGCGGACCGGGGAGCTGTTTTTT
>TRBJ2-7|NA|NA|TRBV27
CASRLISYEQYF
TGTGCCAGCAGACTAATATCCTACGAGCAGTACTTC